The source of this TCR beta chain is a study of cytomegalovirus exposure and HLA in healthy donors. Study background: The roughly 670 first-cohort repertoires shared a platform with the 120 validation repertoires, as reported in a later analysis.

Sequenced by immunoSEQ multiplex PCR; TCRdb stores in-frame clones only, minus some. This table has around 73,000 clones, around 90% appearing once. Germline V gene data show CDR1 as SEHNR and CDR2 as FQNEAQ (reference sequence). V shed 5 bases, J shed 4 bases, and the junction held 10 bases outside the gene matches. The CDR3 length is 15 residues. In its sample, this clone was seen a few times. V and J are TRBV7-9 and TRBJ2-5, with 7 bases fitting TRBD2. Sequencing was carried out using PBMCs. The TCR was taken from a young woman in good health and CMV-seropositive. The CDR3 sequence is CASSPEFGLVETQYF. In DNA, the CDR3 is TGTGCCAGCAGCCCGGAGTTCGGACTAGTAGAGACCCAGTACTTC. Complete variable domain (other parts from reference TRBV7-9 and TRBJ2-5): DTGVSQNPRHKITKRGQNVTFRCDPISEHNRLYWYRQTLGQGPEFLTYFQNEAQLEKSRLLSDRFSAERPKGSFSTLEIQRTEQGDSAMYLCASSPEFGLVETQYFGPGTRLLVL.